Detailed here is one TCR beta chain. This specimen belongs to a study of technical replicates of blood from several donors. The CDR3 has 16 amino acids. Per germline, CDR1 SGHRS and CDR2 YFSETQ. The junction had 8 bases not matched to a gene; V was cut back by 4 bases and J by 2 bases. The protocol was immunoSEQ multiplex PCR, while the TCRdb copy is restricted to in-frame clones and leaves out a portion. The sample shows fewer than 90,000 clones, approximately 91% of them seen only once. The sequenced material came from T cells isolated from PBMCs. The gene calls are TRBV5-1 and TRBJ2-7, with 11 bases identical to TRBD2. This receptor was identified in a human donor in good health. The CDR3 reads CASSPAVSGRAYEQYF. The DNA of the CDR3 is TGCGCCAGCAGCCCCGCAGTTAGCGGGAGGGCCTACGAGCAGTACTTC.